Each of the 24 T cell receptor beta chains below was sequenced from the same sample in a study of blood T cell repertoires in COVID-19. TCRdb's copy holds only in-frame clones and misses some; the assay was immunoSEQ multiplex PCR. The table shows over 100,000 clones, with about 85% occurring only once. The sequenced sample consisted of peripheral blood. The receptors shown here come from a woman aged 45 to 65 with COVID-19, enrolled during active disease.

The rearrangement links TRBV6-5 to TRBJ2-3; D perhaps matches TRBD2 (5 bases). The CDR3 totals 16 residues. Per the germline V gene, CDR1 is MNHEY and CDR2 is SVGAGI. Between the trimmed V and J ends, which lost 1 base and 5 bases, there was a span of 16 bases. The CDR3 coding sequence is TGTGCCAGCAGTTACTGGGCGGGCTTTGGGAGAGATACGCAGTATTTT. This translates into CASSYWAGFGRDTQYF.

This clone has a single count. The rearrangement joins TRBV6-5 to TRBJ1-1; unclear D gene. Germline V gene sequence: CDR1 MNHEY, CDR2 SVGAGI. Trimming removed 0 bases at V and 1 base at J, with 9 bases between. CDR3 length: 15 residues. CDR3 sequence reads: CASSYSPRENTEAFF. The CDR3 coding sequence is TGTGCCAGCAGTTACTCTCCGCGGGAGAACACTGAAGCTTTCTTT.

This chain joins TRBV11-2 and TRBJ1-2; D is undetermined. The CDR3 has 17 amino acids. In germline, CDR1 is SGHAT, CDR2 FQNNGV. V lost 4 bases and J 4 bases, leaving 22 bases between the germline ends. CDR3 protein: CASSSLPRLDTVYGYTF. CDR3 in DNA: TGTGCCAGCAGCTCCCTACCCCGGTTAGATACGGTCTATGGCTACACCTTC.

V and J are TRBV19 and TRBJ1-6; D is unclear. The CDR3 is made up of 14 amino acids. The germline V and J ends were trimmed by 3 bases and 5 bases, with 8 bases remaining between them. Germline CDR1 LNHDA, CDR2 SQIVND (reference sequence). The CDR3 is CASSISSNNSPLHF. The CDR3 DNA reads TGTGCCAGTAGTATTTCCAGTAATAATTCACCCCTCCACTTT. Supplemented by reference TRBV19 and TRBJ1-6, the full variable domain reads DGGITQSPKYLFRKEGQNVTLSCEQNLNHDAMYWYRQDPGQGLRLIYYSQIVNDFQKGDIAEGYSVSREKKESFPLTVTSAQKNPTAFYLCASSISSNNSPLHFGNGTRLTVT.

The chain links TRBV6-5 to TRBJ1-1; 8 nucleotides line up with TRBD1. Looked up from germline, CDR1 is MNHEY and CDR2 is SVGAGI. V gave up 7 bases and J gave up 4 bases; unmatched junction bases: 8. CDR3 length: 14 amino acids. The CDR3 DNA reads TGTGCCAGCACCTCGGACAGGGTGGCCACTGAAGCTTTCTTT. Amino acids: CASTSDRVATEAFF.

This rearrangement joins TRBV18 to TRBJ2-7; a possible D gene is TRBD2 (5 bases). Germline V lookup: CDR1 KGHSH, CDR2 LQKENI. Trimming stripped 3 bases from V and 0 bases from J, with 9 bases between. This CDR3 comprises 14 residues. DNA for the CDR3: TGTGCCAGCTCACCCCTAGCTACCTCCTACGAGCAGTACTTC. Protein: CASSPLATSYEQYF.

This clone has only one observation. The rearrangement uses TRBV19 and TRBJ2-1; no firm D call. Germline assignment: CDR1 LNHDA and CDR2 SQIVND (reference sequence). Trimming pared 5 bases from V and 6 bases from J, leaving 11 bases between. The CDR3 totals 13 residues. Here the CDR3 reads CASSWAIFNEQFF. The DNA of the CDR3 is TGTGCCAGTAGTTGGGCTATTTTCAATGAGCAGTTCTTC. Full variable domain (outside the CDR3, taken from reference TRBV19 and TRBJ2-1): DGGITQSPKYLFRKEGQNVTLSCEQNLNHDAMYWYRQDPGQGLRLIYYSQIVNDFQKGDIAEGYSVSREKKESFPLTVTSAQKNPTAFYLCASSWAIFNEQFFGPGTRLTVL.

The rearrangement uses TRBV10-2 and TRBJ2-7; D unclear. CDR3 length: 14 amino acids. Germline V gene sequence: CDR1 WSHSY, CDR2 SAAADI. V dropped 6 bases and J dropped 3 bases, with 15 bases sitting between them. The CDR3 DNA sequence: TGCGCCAGCAGATCCAGTACAGTCTACTACGAGCAGTACTTC. It encodes CASRSSTVYYEQYF.

This chain uses TRBV11-3 with TRBJ2-7; the match to TRBD1 covers 7 bases. V was pared by 0 bases and J by 3 bases, with 2 bases of the junction left unmatched. This CDR3 spans 14 amino acids. Germline CDR1 and CDR2: SGHNT and YENEEA. In DNA, the CDR3 is TGTGCCAGCAGCTTAGAGGGACAGAACTACGAGCAGTACTTC. Translating gives CASSLEGQNYEQYF.

J is TRBJ2-3 and V is TRBV7-9, with 7 bases aligning to TRBD1. There are 15 residues in the CDR3. In germline, CDR1 is SEHNR, CDR2 FQNEAQ (reference sequence). V was clipped by 1 base and J by 3 bases; unmatched bases: 4. The CDR3 nucleotides read TGTGCCAGCAGCTTAGACAGGGGAGTTACAGATACGCAGTATTTT. It encodes CASSLDRGVTDTQYF.

This clone was recorded once. The gene calls are TRBV7-3 and TRBJ2-3, with 11 bases that match TRBD2. Germline CDR1 is SGHTA and CDR2 is FQGTGA. The CDR3 loop spans 15 amino acids. V lost 5 bases to trimming and J lost 4 bases; unmatched junction nucleotides: 5. CDR3 sequence (DNA): TGTGCCAGCAGCGCTAGCGGGGGGAGCGCAGATACGCAGTATTTT. Protein: CASSASGGSADTQYF.

This rearrangement joins TRBV7-9 to TRBJ2-7; a weak D match, TRBD1 (6 bases). This CDR3 spans 15 amino acids. CDR1 is SEHNR and CDR2 is FQNEAQ in the germline V gene (reference sequence). Between the trimmed V and J ends, which lost 0 bases and 1 base, there was a span of 10 bases. The CDR3 sequence is CASSLADSPSYEQYF. DNA for the CDR3: TGTGCCAGCAGCTTAGCGGACAGTCCGTCCTACGAGCAGTACTTC.

The gene calls are TRBV30 and TRBJ1-5; D gene uncertain. Germline assignment: CDR1 GTSNPN and CDR2 SVGIG (reference sequence). V was pared by 0 bases and J by 4 bases, with 13 bases between. CDR3 length: 15 amino acids. The CDR3 DNA follows: TGTGCCTGGAGTGTAGGTACAGCCTTTAATCAGCCCCAGCATTTT. Its translation is CAWSVGTAFNQPQHF. Supplemented by reference TRBV30 and TRBJ1-5, the full variable domain reads SQTIHQWPATLVQPVGSPLSLECTVEGTSNPNLYWYRQAAGRGLQLLFYSVGIGQISSEVPQNLSASRPQDRQFILSSKKLLLSDSGFYLCAWSVGTAFNQPQHFGDGTRLSIL.

This chain joins TRBV2 and TRBJ1-3; D is possibly TRBD1 (6 bases). Germline CDR1 and CDR2: SNHLY and FYNNEI. Trimming stripped 7 bases from V and 0 bases from J, with 16 bases between. CDR3 length equals 16 residues. CDR3 nucleotides: TGTGCCAGCACCCGACGACAGGTTCACTCTGGAAACACCATATATTTT. Translating it yields CASTRRQVHSGNTIYF. The full variable domain, rest sourced from reference TRBV2 and TRBJ1-3, is EPEVTQTPSHQVTQMGQEVILRCVPISNHLYFYWYRQILGQKVEFLVSFYNNEISEKSEIFDDQFSVERPDGSNFTLKIRSTKLEDSAMYFCASTRRQVHSGNTIYFGEGSWLTVV.

In regard to this clone: This sample also contains other DNA sequences that code for the same CDR3. V and J are TRBV3-1 (or the pseudogene TRBV3-2) and TRBJ2-7; D not certain. Germline loops: CDR1 LGHDT, CDR2 YNNKEL (reference sequence). The germline V and J ends were trimmed by 4 bases and 0 bases, with 4 bases remaining between them. The CDR3 is made up of 12 amino acids. CDR3 DNA: TGTGCCAGCAGCCCCAGCTCCTACGAGCAGTACTTC. Protein sequence: CASSPSSYEQYF.

The V and J genes are TRBV12-1 and TRBJ1-3; the D call of TRBD1 is as the table states it, not checked on the DNA. TRBV12-1 is given as a pseudogene. This CDR3 region has 16 residues. The CDR3 loop reads CASSEKRWTYGNTIYF. The CDR3 bases are TGTGCCAGCAGCGAGAAGCGATGGACATACGGAAACACCATATATTTT.

The chain recombines TRBV19 with TRBJ2-7, with D perhaps matching TRBD1 (6 bases). CDR3 length equals 13 residues. The V end lost 4 bases, the J end lost 5 bases, and 12 bases lay between the germline ends. Looked up from germline, CDR1 is LNHDA and CDR2 is SQIVND (reference sequence). CDR3 bases: TGTGCCAGTAGTAACTACAGGGACAACGAGCAGTACTTC. Translation: CASSNYRDNEQYF. Combining the CDR3 with reference TRBV19 and TRBJ2-7 gives the whole variable domain DGGITQSPKYLFRKEGQNVTLSCEQNLNHDAMYWYRQDPGQGLRLIYYSQIVNDFQKGDIAEGYSVSREKKESFPLTVTSAQKNPTAFYLCASSNYRDNEQYFGPGTRLTVT.

This sequence joins TRBV3-1 (or the pseudogene TRBV3-2) and TRBJ1-2; no clear D gene. Germline V gene data show CDR1 as LGHDT and CDR2 as YNNKEL (reference sequence). The V and J ends lost 2 bases and 8 bases respectively, with 6 bases between them. The CDR3 covers 11 residues. The CDR3 coding sequence is TGTGCCAGCAGCCAATCACGGGGCTACACCTTC. Translated, it gives CASSQSRGYTF.

This chain joins TRBV7-2 and TRBJ2-1; 7 nucleotides align to TRBD1. Trimming took 5 bases from V and 6 from J; bases not matched to a gene: 7. The CDR3 loop spans 14 amino acids. CDR1 is SGHTA, CDR2 FQGNSA, per germline. The CDR3 DNA reads TGTGCCAGCAGCGCTACAGGGGCAGGCAATGAGCAGTTCTTC. Translated, it gives CASSATGAGNEQFF.

This clone was picked up one time. The chain recombines TRBV7-2 with TRBJ1-2; 12 bases match TRBD1. The CDR3 covers 15 residues. Trimming took 4 bases from V and 4 from J; bases not matched to a gene: 4. Germline V gene lookup returns CDR1 SGHTA and CDR2 FQGNSA. The CDR3 sequence: CASSSGTGGSYGYTF. DNA for the CDR3: TGTGCCAGCAGCTCCGGGACAGGGGGCAGCTATGGCTACACCTTC.

V is TRBV6-6 and J is TRBJ1-1, with no clear D. The CDR3 covers 14 residues. Germline V gene data show CDR1 as MNHNY and CDR2 as SVGAGI (reference sequence). V was trimmed by 2 bases and J by 7 bases, leaving 14 bases between them. The CDR3 bases are TGTGCCAGCAGTTACCCCGGGAGTAATTATGAAGCTTTCTTT. Encoded protein: CASSYPGSNYEAFF.

The chain combines TRBV9 with TRBJ2-3, with D possibly matching TRBD2 (6 bases). Per germline, CDR1 SGDLS and CDR2 YYNGEE. The V end was cut by 3 bases, the J end by 0 bases, with 17 bases between. The CDR3 covers 17 residues. CDR3 nucleotides: TGTGCCAGCAGCGCTTCAGCGGGTGGATCTAGCACAGATACGCAGTATTTT. Its protein is CASSASAGGSSTDTQYF.

The chain joins TRBV6-5 to TRBJ1-6, with TRBD1 matching 8 bases. The CDR3 length is 15 residues. Germline CDR1 and CDR2: MNHEY and SVGAGI. Unmatched junction bases numbered 7, after V lost 8 bases and J lost 4 bases. CDR3 coding DNA: TGTGCCAGCCCTACCGGGACAGGTTATAATTCACCCCTCCACTTT. It translates to CASPTGTGYNSPLHF.

The chain joins TRBV6-2 or TRBV6-3 to TRBJ2-7; D is possibly TRBD2 (5 bases). Trimming took off 1 base at V and 0 bases at J, with 10 bases between the two ends. Per germline, CDR1 MNHEY and CDR2 SVGEGT. The CDR3 has 15 residues. The CDR3 DNA reads as TGTGCCAGCAGTTACTTCGGGGAATCCTCCTACGAGCAGTACTTC. It encodes CASSYFGESSYEQYF.